The clone carrying this T cell receptor beta chain was found a few times. Its antigen is unknown. The sample comes from a study of cytomegalovirus exposure and HLA in healthy donors. With 60 Vbeta and 13 Jbeta primers, the PCR was carried out. Clones were read by immunoSEQ multiplex PCR, and TCRdb kept only the in-frame ones, dropping some. Here the sample spans around 170,000 clones, roughly 84% being singletons. The CDR3 is 14 residues long. Germline CDR1 LNHDA, CDR2 SQIVND (reference sequence). The ends were cut back, 4 bases at V and 1 base at J, with 9 bases in the middle. Points from the study as a whole: A prior analysis recorded that most TCR beta V segments were productive about 87% or about 30% of the time. Follow-up analysis found HLA locus-dependent TCR association rates, highest for DRB1 and lowest for HLA-C. Sequencing artifact likely explains a cluster of highly shared sequence variants. When a later analysis was performed, an Asian-associated ancestry cluster reportedly had fewer N-insertions than the roughly 640-donor mean.

The chain employs TRBV19 and TRBJ2-3; D remains ambiguous. The source of this sequence is a boy younger than 10 in good health and CMV-seronegative. The source material was PBMCs. The CDR3 region has the DNA TGTGCCAGTAGTAGACTCCCTCGCACAGATACGCAGTATTTT. This sequence encodes CASSRLPRTDTQYF.